The 26 T cell receptor beta chains in this list originate from one sample, sequenced in a study of control samples from healthy donors and cancer patients. Here immunoSEQ multiplex PCR was the method, and the copy in TCRdb shows in-frame clones only, minus some. The sample includes approximately 170,000 clones, around 93% of them seen just once. Sequenced input: blood. The receptors come from an older woman in good health.

V and J are TRBV19 and TRBJ1-2; D ambiguous. V was shortened by 6 bases and J by 2 bases, with 10 bases between the two germline ends. The CDR3 runs 13 residues. The germline gives CDR1 LNHDA, CDR2 SQIVND (reference sequence). The DNA for the CDR3 is TGTGCCAGTAGGGAAGGACTAAACTATGGCTACACCTTC. Residues: CASREGLNYGYTF. Full variable domain (remainder filled in from reference TRBV19 and TRBJ1-2): DGGITQSPKYLFRKEGQNVTLSCEQNLNHDAMYWYRQDPGQGLRLIYYSQIVNDFQKGDIAEGYSVSREKKESFPLTVTSAQKNPTAFYLCASREGLNYGYTFGSGTRLTVV.

The chain couples TRBV27 to TRBJ2-2; no firm D call. Germline loops: CDR1 MNHEY, CDR2 SMNVEV (reference sequence). The CDR3 consists of 18 residues. V shed 5 bases and J shed 3 bases, with 22 bases lying between them. CDR3 DNA sequence: TGTGCCAGCAGTATCCGGCCCGTGACTCACTTCTACACCGGGGAGCTGTTTTTT. Protein: CASSIRPVTHFYTGELFF.

This clone was picked up one time. The gene calls are TRBV7-3 and TRBJ2-2; weak D call: TRBD2 (7 bases). V was clipped by 5 bases and J by 6 bases, with 19 bases between them. Germline loops: CDR1 SGHTA, CDR2 FQGTGA. The CDR3 is made up of 16 amino acids. DNA for the CDR3: TGTGCCAGCAGCCAAAGAGGAGGGGGGGCGGCCGGGGAGCTGTTTTTT. Translated, it gives CASSQRGGGAAGELFF.

The chain recombines TRBV9 with TRBJ1-6; 10 bases agree with TRBD1. The CDR3 is made up of 15 amino acids. The germline CDR1 and CDR2 sequences are SGDLS and YYNGEE. Trimming at V came to 1 base and at J to 14 bases, leaving 9 bases not matched to a gene. CDR3 sequence (DNA): TGTGCCAGCAGCGTACATGGGACAGGGGAGATCTCCCTCCACTTT. It translates to CASSVHGTGEISLHF.

The rearrangement uses TRBV29-1 and TRBJ1-1; TRBD1 is a possible D gene (6 bases). The CDR3 totals 12 residues. Germline lookup yields CDR1 SQVTM and CDR2 ANQGSEA. The V and J ends lost 8 bases and 3 bases respectively, with 13 bases between them. DNA of the CDR3: TGCAGCACAAAAAAGGGGGACACTGAAGCTTTCTTT. Its translation is CSTKKGDTEAFF.

The chain couples TRBV2 to TRBJ1-2; the D is unclear. Germline V gene data show CDR1 as SNHLY and CDR2 as FYNNEI. This CDR3 is built from 14 residues. V shed 4 bases and J shed 9 bases, with 18 bases lying between them. CDR3 nucleotide sequence: TGTGCCAGCAGTGGAACCGGGCCAGGCATTCGCTACACCTTC. Encoded protein: CASSGTGPGIRYTF.

V is TRBV6-5 and J is TRBJ1-4; the match to TRBD1 covers 8 bases. CDR3 size: 15 residues. From germline, CDR1 is MNHEY and CDR2 SVGAGI. The V gene end was trimmed by 2 bases and the J gene end by 4 bases; junction bases not matched to a gene: 3. The CDR3 loop is CASSYTTGDNEKLFF. The CDR3 bases are TGTGCCAGCAGTTACACGACAGGGGATAATGAAAAACTGTTTTTT.

This chain connects TRBV12-3 or TRBV12-4 to TRBJ1-1; D remains ambiguous. This CDR3 region has 12 residues. V was cut by 7 bases and J by 6 bases, with 12 bases left in between. This CDR3 is CASILHWPEAFF. The CDR3 nucleotides are TGTGCCAGCATACTCCATTGGCCTGAAGCTTTCTTT.

The chain couples TRBV7-9 to TRBJ1-1; TRBD1 matches 7 bases. Losses at the gene ends were 3 bases for V and 5 bases for J; bases not matched to a gene: 12. This CDR3 is built from 16 residues. Germline values: CDR1 SEHNR, CDR2 FQNEAQ (reference sequence). The CDR3 here is CASSFLMTGFKTEAFF. The CDR3 bases are TGTGCCAGCAGCTTTCTCATGACAGGGTTTAAGACTGAAGCTTTCTTT.

In this sample, this clone turned up once. The genes are TRBV5-6 and TRBJ2-2; D remains unclear. This CDR3 is 14 amino acids long. Trimming pared 0 bases from V and 1 base from J, leaving 4 bases between. Germline CDR1 is SGHDT and CDR2 is YYEEEE. The CDR3: CASSLGQNTGELFF. The CDR3, as DNA: TGTGCCAGCAGCTTGGGCCAGAACACCGGGGAGCTGTTTTTT.

The rearrangement uses TRBV7-8 and TRBJ1-2; D uncertain. Germline V gene lookup returns CDR1 SGHVS and CDR2 FQNEAQ. V was shortened by 4 bases and J by 0 bases, with 18 bases between the two germline ends. CDR3 length: 17 residues. The CDR3 nucleotides read TGTGCCAGCAGCTCCTACGGACTGGAAGAATCTAACTATGGCTACACCTTC. Residues: CASSSYGLEESNYGYTF. Full variable domain (missing parts from reference TRBV7-8 and TRBJ1-2): GAGVSQSPRYKVAKRGQDVALRCDPISGHVSLFWYQQALGQGPEFLTYFQNEAQLDKSGLPSDRFFAERPEGSVSTLKIQRTQQEDSAVYLCASSSYGLEESNYGYTFGSGTRLTVV.

CDR3: CASSPDRDSDYGYTF. Here the CDR3 DNA reads TGTGCCAGCAGCCCAGACCGGGACAGTGACTATGGCTACACCTTC. The V call is TRBV3-1 (or the pseudogene TRBV3-2), the J call TRBJ1-2; 7 positions match TRBD1. The junction had 8 bases not matched to a gene; V was cut back by 4 bases and J by 3 bases. The CDR3 has 15 amino acids. Germline values: CDR1 LGHDT, CDR2 YNNKEL (reference sequence).

The chain links TRBV12-3 or TRBV12-4 to TRBJ1-5; D unresolved. Trimming pared 2 bases from V and 4 bases from J, leaving 6 bases between. The CDR3 is 13 residues long. The CDR3 nucleotides are TGTGCCAGCAGTTTAATAGGGAATCAGCCCCAGCATTTT. Its translation is CASSLIGNQPQHF.

The chain combines TRBV19 with TRBJ1-6, with D hard to call. With 7 bases removed from V and 10 bases from J, the gap between germline ends came to 5 bases. CDR1 LNHDA and CDR2 SQIVND come from the germline V gene (reference sequence). This CDR3 spans 10 amino acids. CDR3: CASISSPLHF. CDR3 in DNA: TGTGCCAGTATTAGCTCACCCCTCCACTTT.

This clone was observed a few times. The J gene is TRBJ1-6, the V gene TRBV19, with unresolved D. V was trimmed by 7 bases and J by 5 bases, leaving 9 bases between them. Germline CDR1 reads LNHDA; CDR2 reads SQIVND (reference sequence). This CDR3 is built from 13 residues. The CDR3 DNA follows: TGTGCCAGTAAGGGCAGGCATAATTCACCCCTCCACTTT. Translated: CASKGRHNSPLHF.

The rearrangement links TRBV4-3 to TRBJ2-7; a possible D gene is TRBD1 (6 bases). Between the trimmed V and J ends, which lost 1 base and 4 bases, there was a span of 17 bases. Germline CDR1 and CDR2: LGHNA and YSLEER. The CDR3 runs to 16 residues. CDR3 region: CASSQASSGQPYEQYF. The DNA for the CDR3 is TGCGCCAGCAGCCAAGCGTCCTCCGGACAGCCATACGAGCAGTACTTC.

The chain combines TRBV18 with TRBJ2-7, with 7 bases matching TRBD2. Germline V gene sequence: CDR1 KGHSH, CDR2 LQKENI. V lost 6 bases to trimming and J lost 5 bases; unmatched junction nucleotides: 10. The CDR3 is made up of 14 amino acids. CDR3 coding DNA: TGTGCCAGCTCCCCCGGGACTACAGAAAACGAGCAGTACTTC. It translates to CASSPGTTENEQYF.

The chain joins TRBV6-6 to TRBJ2-6; possible D gene TRBD2, 5 bases. V lost 7 bases and J 0 bases, leaving 10 bases between the germline ends. The CDR3 is 15 amino acids. Germline CDR1 reads MNHNY; CDR2 reads SVGAGI (reference sequence). In DNA form, the CDR3 reads TGTGCCAGCACCATAGCGCTCTCTGGGGCCAACGTCCTGACTTTC. Its translation: CASTIALSGANVLTF.

The V gene is TRBV5-1, the J gene TRBJ1-1; D possibly corresponds to TRBD1 (5 bases). Germline values: CDR1 SGHRS, CDR2 YFSETQ. The CDR3 spans 14 residues. V lost 0 bases and J lost 5, with 11 bases in between. CDR3 in amino acids: CASSLGGGLTEAFF. The CDR3 region has the DNA TGCGCCAGCAGCTTGGGCGGGGGGTTAACTGAAGCTTTCTTT. Based on the CDR3 plus reference TRBV5-1 and TRBJ1-1, the full variable domain is KAGVTQTPRYLIKTRGQQVTLSCSPISGHRSVSWYQQTPGQGLQFLFEYFSETQRNKGNFPGRFSGRQFSNSRSEMNVSTLELGDSALYLCASSLGGGLTEAFFGQGTRLTVV.

The gene calls are TRBV29-1 and TRBJ2-4, with 11 bases aligning to TRBD1. The trim removed 4 bases at V and 0 bases at J, leaving 5 bases unmatched. The CDR3 is made up of 16 amino acids. The V gene's germline CDR1 is SQVTM and CDR2 ANQGSEA. The CDR3 DNA reads TGCAGCGTTGGAGGGACAGGGGGTTTAGCCAAAAACATTCAGTACTTC. Its translation: CSVGGTGGLAKNIQYF. Drawing the rest from reference TRBV29-1 and TRBJ2-4, the complete variable domain is SAVISQKPSRDICQRGTSLTIQCQVDSQVTMMFWYRQQPGQSLTLIATANQGSEATYESGFVIDKFPISRPNLTFSTLTVSNMSPEDSSIYLCSVGGTGGLAKNIQYFGAGTRLSVL.

The chain joins TRBV7-8 to TRBJ2-5; maybe TRBD2 (5 bases). The germline gives CDR1 SGHVS, CDR2 FQNEAQ. The V end was cut by 2 bases, the J end by 5 bases, with 30 bases between. The CDR3 is 20 residues long. The CDR3 region is CASSLSFIGYTSGSLETQYF. CDR3 coding DNA: TGTGCCAGCAGCTTATCTTTTATTGGGTACACCTCGGGGAGCCTGGAGACCCAGTACTTC.

The chain recombines TRBV10-2 with TRBJ1-6; a possible D gene is TRBD1 (5 bases). The CDR3 loop spans 16 amino acids. Trimming removed 2 bases from V and 7 bases from J, with 15 bases in between. CDR1 is WSHSY and CDR2 is SAAADI in the germline V gene. The CDR3 DNA follows: TGCGCCAGCAGTGAGCTAGGACTGGGACGGAATTCACCCCTCCACTTT. Amino acids: CASSELGLGRNSPLHF.

The rearrangement joins TRBV6-5 to TRBJ1-1, with D unclear. Germline-derived CDR1 and CDR2 are MNHEY and SVGAGI. The ends were cut back, 2 bases at V and 2 bases at J, with 9 bases in the middle. The CDR3 has 14 residues. The CDR3 DNA reads as TGTGCCAGCAGTTACCTCGACACAAACACTGAAGCTTTCTTT. Protein product: CASSYLDTNTEAFF.

The V and J genes are TRBV19 and TRBJ2-3; no reliable D call. There are 11 residues in the CDR3. The germline gives CDR1 LNHDA, CDR2 SQIVND (reference sequence). V was trimmed by 3 bases and J by 5 bases, leaving 3 bases between them. CDR3 DNA sequence: TGTGCCAGTAGTATTAGAGATACGCAGTATTTT. Protein product: CASSIRDTQYF.

The V call is TRBV27, the J call TRBJ1-1; TRBD1 matches at 8 bases. Per germline, CDR1 MNHEY and CDR2 SMNVEV (reference sequence). The CDR3 runs 16 residues. The V segment lost 6 bases and the J segment 0 bases; nucleotides outside the gene matches: 9. The CDR3 DNA sequence: TGTGCCAGCAGGGCGGACAGGGTAAATGTGAACACTGAAGCTTTCTTT. It is translated as CASRADRVNVNTEAFF.

The rearrangement joins TRBV7-9 to TRBJ1-3; 8 bases map to TRBD1. The CDR3 is 12 residues long. Germline CDR1 is SEHNR and CDR2 is FQNEAQ (reference sequence). After removal of 1 base from V and 14 bases from J, the junction contained 4 bases not matched to a gene. The CDR3 DNA reads TGTGCCAGCAGCTTAGAAGAGACAGGGGTATATTTT. Protein: CASSLEETGVYF. The entire variable domain, with the rest obtained from reference TRBV7-9 and TRBJ1-3, is as follows: DTGVSQNPRHKITKRGQNVTFRCDPISEHNRLYWYRQTLGQGPEFLTYFQNEAQLEKSRLLSDRFSAERPKGSFSTLEIQRTEQGDSAMYLCASSLEETGVYFGEGSWLTVV.